One and the same sample provided the 14 T cell receptor beta chains below, sequenced in a study of cytomegalovirus exposure and HLA in healthy donors. PCR amplification relied on 60 Vbeta primers (plus 13 Jbeta primers). The method was immunoSEQ multiplex PCR; TCRdb's version includes in-frame clones alone and lacks a portion of them. This sample yields more than 100,000 clones, of which 76% are seen a single time; under 2% belongs to the top ten. The specimen sequenced was PBMCs. All receptors derive from a female donor in good health and CMV-seropositive.

This clone was seen only once. The chain links TRBV19 to TRBJ1-1; D remains ambiguous. Deletions cut 11 bases from V and 6 bases from J, with 25 bases between. The CDR3 is 15 amino acids. The germline V gene encodes CDR1 LNHDA and CDR2 SQIVND (reference sequence). CDR3 loop: CAPPAPRRGNPEAFF. CDR3 coding DNA: TGTGCCCCTCCCGCCCCACGCCGGGGAAATCCTGAAGCTTTCTTT. The entire variable domain, with the rest obtained from reference TRBV19 and TRBJ1-1, is as follows: DGGITQSPKYLFRKEGQNVTLSCEQNLNHDAMYWYRQDPGQGLRLIYYSQIVNDFQKGDIAEGYSVSREKKESFPLTVTSAQKNPTAFYLCAPPAPRRGNPEAFFGQGTRLTVV.

The chain links TRBV6-1 to TRBJ2-7; no reliable D call. The CDR3 runs to 13 residues. Trimming took 3 bases from V and 4 from J, leaving 10 bases between them. Per the germline V gene, CDR1 is MNHNS and CDR2 is SASEGT. CDR3 amino acids: CASSDLGPYEQYF. CDR3 sequence (DNA): TGTGCCAGCAGTGATTTGGGCCCTTACGAGCAGTACTTC.

This sequence joins TRBV11-2 and TRBJ2-1, with TRBD2 identical over 9 bases. The germline V gene encodes CDR1 SGHAT and CDR2 FQNNGV. Trimming removed 2 bases from V and 7 bases from J; junction bases left unmatched: 9. This CDR3 is built from 16 residues. The CDR3 coding sequence is TGTGCCAGCAGCTTATTTCAGGCGGGAGGGAGAAATGAGCAGTTCTTC. This codes for CASSLFQAGGRNEQFF.

This sequence joins TRBV28 and TRBJ2-6; TRBD1 aligns across 7 bases. The CDR3 is 18 residues long. V lost 4 bases, J lost 3 bases, and 12 bases stayed unmatched. CDR1 and CDR2 (germline): MDHEN, SYDVKM. The CDR3 region is CASSSYRGEVSGANVLTF. The CDR3 DNA reads as TGTGCCAGCAGTTCGTACAGGGGCGAAGTGAGTGGGGCCAACGTCCTGACTTTC.

This chain uses TRBV19 with TRBJ1-3, with D possibly TRBD1 on 6 matching bases. Germline V lookup: CDR1 LNHDA, CDR2 SQIVND (reference sequence). The V end was cut by 8 bases, the J end by 0 bases, with 8 bases between. This CDR3 contains 13 residues. The CDR3 here is CASGQYSGNTIYF. The CDR3, as DNA: TGTGCCAGTGGACAGTACTCTGGAAACACCATATATTTT.

This chain connects TRBV19 to TRBJ1-1; 7 bases line up with TRBD1. Trimming cost V 4 bases and J 7 bases; bases outside gene matches: 15. The CDR3 contains 16 residues. Germline CDR1 is LNHDA and CDR2 is SQIVND (reference sequence). The CDR3, as DNA: TGTGCCAGTAGTACGCAGCGCCAACAGGGGACCCATGAAGCTTTCTTT. Translation: CASSTQRQQGTHEAFF.

The chain carries TRBV10-3 and TRBJ2-7; 12 bases agree with TRBD2. CDR1 and CDR2 from the germline V gene are ENHRY and SYGVKD. V was pared by 10 bases and J by 1 base, with 8 bases of the junction left unmatched. This CDR3 is built from 15 residues. Written as DNA, the CDR3 is TGTGCCACCCGACTAGGACTAGCGGGATCCTACGAGCAGTACTTC. Protein: CATRLGLAGSYEQYF.

As DNA, the CDR3 is TGCGCCAGCGGTCCGGGACAGGGGACCTTCTCCTACGAGCAGTACTTC. Translation gives CASGPGQGTFSYEQYF. The rearrangement links TRBV5-1 to TRBJ2-7; 10 positions match TRBD1. Germline CDR1 SGHRS, CDR2 YFSETQ. The CDR3 sequence is 16 residues long. V dropped 7 bases and J dropped 0; count of bases not matched to a gene: 10.

This clone was observed a handful of times. This chain joins TRBV6-5 and TRBJ2-7, with D possibly matching TRBD1 (5 bases). The CDR3 extends over 14 amino acids. Germline CDR1 MNHEY, CDR2 SVGAGI. The V end lost 3 bases, the J end lost 6 bases, and 15 bases lay between the germline ends. The CDR3 spells CASSYRQSLSEQYF. Written as DNA, the CDR3 is TGTGCCAGCAGTTATAGACAGTCGCTCTCCGAGCAGTACTTC.

The chain is built from TRBV10-3 and TRBJ2-7, with D tentatively TRBD1 (5 bases). The CDR3 runs to 12 residues. Germline V lookup: CDR1 ENHRY, CDR2 SYGVKD. Trimming removed 8 bases at V and 3 bases at J, with 11 bases between. The CDR3: CAIGFQGYEQYF. The CDR3 nucleotides read TGTGCCATCGGGTTCCAGGGCTACGAGCAGTACTTC.

There are a few counts of this clone. This chain joins TRBV7-9 and TRBJ1-1; no reliable D call. The V end was cut by 4 bases, the J end by 3 bases, with 9 bases between. There are 13 residues in the CDR3. Germline V gene sequence: CDR1 SEHNR, CDR2 FQNEAQ (reference sequence). This CDR3 is CASSSSSYTEAFF. The CDR3 nucleotides are TGTGCCAGCAGCTCCTCTTCGTACACTGAAGCTTTCTTT.

This rearrangement joins TRBV4-1 to TRBJ2-5; possibly TRBD1 for D (5 bases). This CDR3 spans 15 amino acids. The V gene's germline CDR1 is MGHRA and CDR2 YSYEKL. Trimming removed 0 bases from V and 2 bases from J, with 10 bases in between. For the CDR3, the DNA is TGCGCCAGCAGCCAAGATTCGACAGTACAAGAGACCCAGTACTTC. Protein sequence: CASSQDSTVQETQYF.

V gene TRBV6-5 combines with J gene TRBJ1-2; TRBD1 might be the D (5 bases). V dropped 5 bases and J dropped 3 bases, with 13 bases sitting between them. CDR1 is MNHEY and CDR2 is SVGAGI in the germline V gene. The CDR3 is 14 residues long. The CDR3 is CASSPPSGYYGYTF. DNA of the CDR3: TGTGCCAGCAGTCCCCCATCAGGGTACTATGGCTACACCTTC.

V usage is TRBV5-1 and J usage is TRBJ2-7; D gene unclear. The CDR3 covers 14 residues. In germline, CDR1 is SGHRS, CDR2 YFSETQ. V lost 0 bases to trimming and J lost 2 bases, with 9 bases between them. The CDR3 sequence: CASSLAGSTYEQYF. The CDR3 bases are TGCGCCAGCAGCTTGGCGGGTTCCACCTACGAGCAGTACTTC. Supplemented by reference TRBV5-1 and TRBJ2-7, the full variable domain reads KAGVTQTPRYLIKTRGQQVTLSCSPISGHRSVSWYQQTPGQGLQFLFEYFSETQRNKGNFPGRFSGRQFSNSRSEMNVSTLELGDSALYLCASSLAGSTYEQYFGPGTRLTVT.